This T cell receptor beta chain is from a study of PD-1 blockade in classical Hodgkin lymphoma. General observations from the study: It was CD4+ TCR diversity, not CD8+, that rose significantly by C4D1. When nivolumab was started under 1 year after ASCT, patients were excluded.

Some clones are missing from TCRdb's copy, which holds only in-frame ones; the method was immunoSEQ multiplex PCR. This table has some 2,500 clones, 70% to 85% appearing once. This clone is a singleton in its sample. Its antigen is undetermined. Relapses following autologous stem cell transplantation were seen in all patients, with brentuximab vedotin exposure varying. Magnetic negative selection isolated CD8+ T cells from thawed PBMCs. The source was CD8+ T cells from blood, collected at baseline. This clonotype was sampled from a human donor with classical Hodgkin lymphoma.

Here the CDR3 reads CASLMGTNEKLFF. DNA for the CDR3: TGTGCCAGCCTCATGGGGACTAATGAAAAACTGTTTTTT. The chain uses TRBV7-3 and TRBJ1-4; D not certain. The CDR3 runs to 13 residues. V was cut by 8 bases and J by 2 bases, with 9 bases left in between. Germline CDR1 reads SGHTA; CDR2 reads FQGTGA.